These 5 T cell receptor beta chains were all obtained from the same sample, sequenced in a study of blood T cell repertoires in COVID-19. The method was immunoSEQ multiplex PCR; TCRdb's version includes in-frame clones alone and lacks a portion of them. The sample carries over 50,000 clones, more than 80% recorded once. The sequencing sample was made of PBMCs or T cells enriched from blood (not recorded which). The source of these receptors is a woman in her forties with acute COVID-19.

This clone was seen only once. The V call is TRBV9, the J call TRBJ1-5; D perhaps matches TRBD1 (5 bases). CDR1 and CDR2 (germline): SGDLS, YYNGEE. V gave up 0 bases and J gave up 2 bases, with 12 bases separating them. This CDR3 comprises 16 residues. CDR3 bases: TGTGCCAGCAGCGTAGGGTTAGGGGATGGCAATCAGCCCCAGCATTTT. It encodes CASSVGLGDGNQPQHF.

J is TRBJ2-6 and V is TRBV4-1; TRBD2 might be the D (5 bases). CDR3 size: 16 residues. V was cut by 4 bases and J by 0 bases, with 10 bases left in between. Germline assignment: CDR1 MGHRA and CDR2 YSYEKL. The CDR3 region has the DNA TGCGCCAGCAGCCTAGCGCTAAGCTCTGGGGCCAACGTCCTGACTTTC. Its protein product is CASSLALSSGANVLTF.

The chain joins TRBV3-1 (or the pseudogene TRBV3-2) to TRBJ2-3; D not certain. The CDR3 has 15 residues. Trimming left V 4 bases short and J 4 bases short, with 15 bases between. Germline assignment: CDR1 LGHDT and CDR2 YNNKEL (reference sequence). The CDR3 sequence is CASSLEVTRADTQYF. The CDR3, as DNA: TGTGCCAGCAGCCTCGAGGTCACACGGGCAGATACGCAGTATTTT.

This chain connects TRBV2 to TRBJ1-5; 10 positions agree with TRBD1. The CDR3 is made up of 14 amino acids. V trimming: 5 bases; J trimming: 5 bases; junction bases outside the gene matches: 3. Germline V gene sequence: CDR1 SNHLY, CDR2 FYNNEI. CDR3 bases: TGTGCCAGCAGTTTGGGACAGGGGCATCAGCCCCAGCATTTT. It codes for CASSLGQGHQPQHF.

The rearrangement joins TRBV12-3 or TRBV12-4 to TRBJ2-3; D call uncertain. This CDR3 contains 11 residues. The germline V and J ends were trimmed by 3 bases and 6 bases, with 4 bases remaining between them. This CDR3 is CASSFSDTQYF. Here the CDR3 DNA reads TGTGCCAGCAGTTTCAGTGATACGCAGTATTTT.